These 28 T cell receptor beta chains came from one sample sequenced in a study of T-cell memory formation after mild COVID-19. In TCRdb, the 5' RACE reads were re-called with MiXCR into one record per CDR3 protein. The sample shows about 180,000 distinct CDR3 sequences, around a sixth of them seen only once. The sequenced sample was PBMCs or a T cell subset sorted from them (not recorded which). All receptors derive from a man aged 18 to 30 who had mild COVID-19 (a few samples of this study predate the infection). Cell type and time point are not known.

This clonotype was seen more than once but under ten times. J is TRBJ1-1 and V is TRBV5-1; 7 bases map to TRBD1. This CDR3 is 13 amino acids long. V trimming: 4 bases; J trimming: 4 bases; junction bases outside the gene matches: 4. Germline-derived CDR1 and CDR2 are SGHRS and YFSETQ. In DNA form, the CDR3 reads TGCGCCAGCAGCACGGACAGGAGCACTGAAGCTTTCTTT. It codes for CASSTDRSTEAFF.

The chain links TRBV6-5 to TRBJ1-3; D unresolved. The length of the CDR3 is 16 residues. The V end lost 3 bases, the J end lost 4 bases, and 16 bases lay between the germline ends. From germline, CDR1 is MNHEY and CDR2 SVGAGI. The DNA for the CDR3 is TGTGCCAGCAGTTATTCCCCGGCCGCCCTGGGAAACACCATATATTTT. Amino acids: CASSYSPAALGNTIYF.

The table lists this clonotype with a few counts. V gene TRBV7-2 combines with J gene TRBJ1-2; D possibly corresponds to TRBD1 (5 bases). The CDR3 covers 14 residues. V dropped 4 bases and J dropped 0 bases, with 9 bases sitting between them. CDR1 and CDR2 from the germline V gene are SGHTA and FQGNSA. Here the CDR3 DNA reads TGTGCCAGCAGCTCACAGGCGGCTAACTATGGCTACACCTTC. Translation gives CASSSQAANYGYTF.

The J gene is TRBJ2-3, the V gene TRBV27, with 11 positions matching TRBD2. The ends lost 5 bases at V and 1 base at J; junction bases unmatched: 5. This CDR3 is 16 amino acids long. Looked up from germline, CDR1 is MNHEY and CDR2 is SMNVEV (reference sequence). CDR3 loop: CASSPGLAERTDTQYF. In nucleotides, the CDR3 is TGTGCCAGCAGTCCGGGACTAGCGGAGCGCACAGATACGCAGTATTTT.

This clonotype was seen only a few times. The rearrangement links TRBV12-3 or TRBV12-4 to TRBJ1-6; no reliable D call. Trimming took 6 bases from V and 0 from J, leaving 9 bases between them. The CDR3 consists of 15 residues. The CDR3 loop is CASSPVSSYNSPLHF. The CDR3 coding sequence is TGTGCCAGCAGCCCAGTAAGCTCCTATAATTCACCCCTCCACTTT.

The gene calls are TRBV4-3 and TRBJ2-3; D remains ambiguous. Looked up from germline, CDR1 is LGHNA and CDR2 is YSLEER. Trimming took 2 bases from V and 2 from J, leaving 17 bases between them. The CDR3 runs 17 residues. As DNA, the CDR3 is TGCGCCAGCAGCCAATCCGGTACCACTTCAGTCACAGATACGCAGTATTTT. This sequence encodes CASSQSGTTSVTDTQYF.

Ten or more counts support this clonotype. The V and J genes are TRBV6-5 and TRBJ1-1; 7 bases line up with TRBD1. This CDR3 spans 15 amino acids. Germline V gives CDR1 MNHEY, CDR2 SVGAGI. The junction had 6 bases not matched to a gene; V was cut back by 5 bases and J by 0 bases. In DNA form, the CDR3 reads TGTGCCAGCAGTCAAGGGACAGCTATGAACACTGAAGCTTTCTTT. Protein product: CASSQGTAMNTEAFF.

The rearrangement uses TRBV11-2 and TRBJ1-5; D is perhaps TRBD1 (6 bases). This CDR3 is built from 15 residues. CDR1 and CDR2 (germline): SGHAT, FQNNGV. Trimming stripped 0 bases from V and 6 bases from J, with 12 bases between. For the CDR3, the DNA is TGTGCCAGCAGCTTAGACCAGGGGACGGGTCAGCCCCAGCATTTT. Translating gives CASSLDQGTGQPQHF.

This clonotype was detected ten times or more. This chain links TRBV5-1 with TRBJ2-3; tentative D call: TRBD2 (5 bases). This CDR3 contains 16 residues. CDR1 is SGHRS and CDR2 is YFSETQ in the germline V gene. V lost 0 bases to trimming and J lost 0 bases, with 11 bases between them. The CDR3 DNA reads TGCGCCAGCAGCTTGGCTGGACTGGCTAGCACAGATACGCAGTATTTT. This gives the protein CASSLAGLASTDTQYF.

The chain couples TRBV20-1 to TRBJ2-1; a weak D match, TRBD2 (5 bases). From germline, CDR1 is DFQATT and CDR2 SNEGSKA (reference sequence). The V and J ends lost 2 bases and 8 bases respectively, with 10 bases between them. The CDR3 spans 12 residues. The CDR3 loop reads CSARYGRDEQFF. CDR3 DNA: TGCAGTGCTAGATACGGGCGGGATGAGCAGTTCTTC.

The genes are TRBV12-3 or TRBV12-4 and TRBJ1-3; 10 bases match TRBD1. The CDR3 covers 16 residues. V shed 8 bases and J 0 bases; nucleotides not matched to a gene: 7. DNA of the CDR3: TGTGCCAGCGGGAAGGGACAGGGGCTCTCTGGAAACACCATATATTTT. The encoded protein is CASGKGQGLSGNTIYF.

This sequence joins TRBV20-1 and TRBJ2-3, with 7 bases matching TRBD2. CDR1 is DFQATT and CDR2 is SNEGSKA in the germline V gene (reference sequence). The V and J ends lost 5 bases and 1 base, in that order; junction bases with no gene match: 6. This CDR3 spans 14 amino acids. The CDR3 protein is CSAFAAGGTDTQYF. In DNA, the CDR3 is TGCAGTGCTTTCGCTGCGGGGGGCACAGATACGCAGTATTTT.

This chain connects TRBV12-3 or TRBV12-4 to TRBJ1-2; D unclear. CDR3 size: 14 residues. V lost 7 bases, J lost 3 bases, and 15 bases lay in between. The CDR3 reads CASNLKGIDYGYTF. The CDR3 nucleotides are TGTGCCAGCAACCTTAAGGGAATCGACTATGGCTACACCTTC.

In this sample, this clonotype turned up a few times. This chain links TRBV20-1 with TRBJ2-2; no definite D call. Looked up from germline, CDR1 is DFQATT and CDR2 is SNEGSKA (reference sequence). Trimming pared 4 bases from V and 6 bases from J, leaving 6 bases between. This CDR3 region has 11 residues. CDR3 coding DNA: TGCAGTGCTACACGAGCCGGGGAGCTGTTTTTT. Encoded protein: CSATRAGELFF.

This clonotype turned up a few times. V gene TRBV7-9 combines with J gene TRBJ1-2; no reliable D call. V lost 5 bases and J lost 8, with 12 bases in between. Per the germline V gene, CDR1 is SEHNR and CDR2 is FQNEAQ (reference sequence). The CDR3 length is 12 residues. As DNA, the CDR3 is TGTGCCAGCAGCCGGATAACCGACGGCTACACCTTC. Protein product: CASSRITDGYTF.

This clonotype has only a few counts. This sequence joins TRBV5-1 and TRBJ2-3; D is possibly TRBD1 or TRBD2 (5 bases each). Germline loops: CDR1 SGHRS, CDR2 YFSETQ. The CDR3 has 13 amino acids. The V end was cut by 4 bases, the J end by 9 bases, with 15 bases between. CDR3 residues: CASSPRAEGTQYF. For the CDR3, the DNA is TGCGCCAGCAGCCCTCGAGCCGAGGGGACGCAGTATTTT.

This chain's CDR3 is CASSKEQEVVYEQYF. CDR3 bases: TGCGCCAGCAGCAAAGAACAGGAAGTCGTCTACGAGCAGTACTTC. This sequence joins TRBV5-1 and TRBJ2-7; perhaps TRBD1 as D (5 bases). The V and J ends lost 4 bases and 3 bases respectively, with 17 bases between them. Germline-derived CDR1 and CDR2 are SGHRS and YFSETQ. The CDR3 extends over 15 amino acids.

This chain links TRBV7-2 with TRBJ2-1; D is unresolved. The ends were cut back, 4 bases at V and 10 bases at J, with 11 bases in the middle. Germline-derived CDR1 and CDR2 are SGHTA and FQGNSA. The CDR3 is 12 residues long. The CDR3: CASSYNRWEQFF. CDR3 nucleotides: TGTGCCAGCAGCTATAATAGGTGGGAGCAGTTCTTC.

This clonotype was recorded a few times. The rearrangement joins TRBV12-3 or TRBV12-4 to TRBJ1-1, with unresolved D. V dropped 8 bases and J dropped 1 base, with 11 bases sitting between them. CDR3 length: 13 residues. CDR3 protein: CASPVQPNTEAFF. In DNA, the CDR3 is TGTGCCAGCCCCGTACAGCCGAACACTGAAGCTTTCTTT.

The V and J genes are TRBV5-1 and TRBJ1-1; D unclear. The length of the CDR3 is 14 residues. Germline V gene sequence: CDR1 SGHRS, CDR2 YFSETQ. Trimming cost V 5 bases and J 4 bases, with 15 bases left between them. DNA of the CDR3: TGCGCCAGCAGTCCCCTGGCCCGATCCACTGAAGCTTTCTTT. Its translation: CASSPLARSTEAFF.

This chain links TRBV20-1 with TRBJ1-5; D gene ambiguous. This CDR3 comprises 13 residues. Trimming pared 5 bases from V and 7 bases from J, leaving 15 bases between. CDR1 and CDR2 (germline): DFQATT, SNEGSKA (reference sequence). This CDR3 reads CSAPGRVGQPQHF. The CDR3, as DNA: TGCAGTGCTCCTGGCCGGGTCGGGCAGCCCCAGCATTTT.

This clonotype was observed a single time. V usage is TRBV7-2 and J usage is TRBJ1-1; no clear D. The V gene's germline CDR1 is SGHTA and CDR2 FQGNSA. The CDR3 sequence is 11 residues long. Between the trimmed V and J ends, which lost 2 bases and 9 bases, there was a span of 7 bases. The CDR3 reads CASSLIGQAFF. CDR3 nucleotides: TGTGCCAGCAGCTTAATAGGGCAAGCTTTCTTT.

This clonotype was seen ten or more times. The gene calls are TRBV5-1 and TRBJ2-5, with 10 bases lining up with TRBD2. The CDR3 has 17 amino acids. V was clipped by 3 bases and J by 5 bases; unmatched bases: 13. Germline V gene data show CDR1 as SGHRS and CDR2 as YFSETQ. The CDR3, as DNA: TGCGCCAGCAGCTCCGGACTAGCGGCCCCTGGGGGGGAGACCCAGTACTTC. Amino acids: CASSSGLAAPGGETQYF.

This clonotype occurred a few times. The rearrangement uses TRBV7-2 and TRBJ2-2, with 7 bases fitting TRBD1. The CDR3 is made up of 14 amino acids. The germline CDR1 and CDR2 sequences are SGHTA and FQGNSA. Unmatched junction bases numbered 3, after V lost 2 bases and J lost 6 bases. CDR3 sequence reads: CASSLNTGAGELFF. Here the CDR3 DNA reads TGTGCCAGCAGCTTAAATACAGGGGCCGGGGAGCTGTTTTTT.

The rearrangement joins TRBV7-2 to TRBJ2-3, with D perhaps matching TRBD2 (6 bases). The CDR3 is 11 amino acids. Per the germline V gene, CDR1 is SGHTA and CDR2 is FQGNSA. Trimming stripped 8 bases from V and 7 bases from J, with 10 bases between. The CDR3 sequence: CASRGTYTQYF. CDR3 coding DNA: TGTGCCAGCCGGGGGACTTATACGCAGTATTTT.

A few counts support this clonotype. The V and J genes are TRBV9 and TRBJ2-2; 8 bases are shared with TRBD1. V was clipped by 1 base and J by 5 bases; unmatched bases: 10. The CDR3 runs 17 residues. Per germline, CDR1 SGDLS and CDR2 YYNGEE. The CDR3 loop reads CASSVRPGTGITGELFF. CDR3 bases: TGTGCCAGCAGCGTAAGACCCGGGACAGGTATAACCGGGGAGCTGTTTTTT.

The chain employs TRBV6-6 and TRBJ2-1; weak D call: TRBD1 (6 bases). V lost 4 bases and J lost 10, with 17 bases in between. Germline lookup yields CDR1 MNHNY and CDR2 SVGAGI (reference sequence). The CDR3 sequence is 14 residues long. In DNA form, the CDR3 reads TGTGCCAGCAGTTCCGGGACGACAGGACGGGAGCAGTTCTTC. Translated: CASSSGTTGREQFF.

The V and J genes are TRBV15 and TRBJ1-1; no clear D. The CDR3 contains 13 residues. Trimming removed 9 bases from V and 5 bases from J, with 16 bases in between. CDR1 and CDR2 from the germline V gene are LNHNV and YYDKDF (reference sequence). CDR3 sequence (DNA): TGTGCCACACGGGCCCCCCAAAGGACTGAAGCTTTCTTT. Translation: CATRAPQRTEAFF.